This passage covers 18 T cell receptor beta chains from one sample sequenced in a study of T cell repertoires in cytomegalovirus infection. From the reads, TCRdb called clonotypes with MiXCR, one entry per CDR3 protein. The sample has 500,000 or so distinct CDR3 sequences, 15% to 20% seen once. Sequencing was performed on CD8+ T cells from PBMCs. These receptors all come from a human donor in good health (CMV status not recorded). Some clones in this sample may be carry-over from other donors' samples.

This clonotype was observed many times. The CDR3 sequence: CASSLARAGSNQPQHF. In nucleotides, the CDR3 is TGTGCCAGCAGTTTAGCGAGGGCAGGTAGCAATCAGCCCCAGCATTTT. The chain is built from TRBV12-3 or TRBV12-4 and TRBJ1-5; D gene unclear. The CDR3 is 16 amino acids. Trimming took off 0 bases at V and 0 bases at J, with 9 bases between the two ends.

This clonotype appeared a few times. CDR3 loop: CASSTSGVSIYYEQYF. In DNA form, the CDR3 reads TGTGCCAGTAGTACCTCCGGGGTGTCAATATACTACGAGCAGTACTTC. The gene calls are TRBV19 and TRBJ2-7; TRBD2 might be the D (5 bases). Germline values: CDR1 LNHDA, CDR2 SQIVND (reference sequence). V was pared by 4 bases and J by 3 bases, with 19 bases between. The CDR3 consists of 16 residues.

This clonotype has at least ten counts. The V call is TRBV14, the J call TRBJ1-1; D is undetermined. V dropped 4 bases and J dropped 3 bases, with 6 bases sitting between them. CDR3 length equals 12 residues. CDR1 is SGHDN and CDR2 is FVKESK in the germline V gene. In nucleotides, the CDR3 is TGTGCCAGCAGCCTCCAGGACACTGAAGCTTTCTTT. This codes for CASSLQDTEAFF.

This clonotype was seen at least ten times. The chain couples TRBV28 to TRBJ1-2; TRBD1 agrees at 9 bases. The length of the CDR3 is 17 residues. The V gene's germline CDR1 is MDHEN and CDR2 SYDVKM. Trimming removed 6 bases from V and 2 bases from J; junction bases left unmatched: 13. In DNA form, the CDR3 reads TGTGCCAGCAGGCTCTCGGGACAGGGACGGGGGAACTATGGCTACACCTTC. The encoded protein is CASRLSGQGRGNYGYTF.

This clonotype was counted at least ten times. V is TRBV7-6 and J is TRBJ2-5, with unresolved D. Trimming removed 5 bases at V and 5 bases at J, with 18 bases between. The germline gives CDR1 SGHVS, CDR2 FNYEAQ. The CDR3 spans 15 residues. The CDR3, as DNA: TGTGCCAGCAGCCCCAGTTCAAGATTGAGGGAGACCCAGTACTTC. This gives the protein CASSPSSRLRETQYF.

The chain combines TRBV5-1 with TRBJ2-1; D not resolved. Trimming stripped 3 bases from V and 5 bases from J, with 9 bases between. The CDR3 is 13 amino acids. CDR1 is SGHRS, CDR2 YFSETQ, per germline. The chain's CDR3 is CASSYAWDNEQFF. Written as DNA, the CDR3 is TGCGCCAGCAGCTATGCCTGGGACAATGAGCAGTTCTTC.

A few counts support this clonotype. The V gene is TRBV15, the J gene TRBJ2-7, with D maybe TRBD2 (6 bases). Germline V CDR1 and CDR2: LNHNV, YYDKDF (reference sequence). V lost 0 bases and J lost 0, with 9 bases in between. The CDR3 runs to 15 residues. CDR3 in amino acids: CATSRDRGVSYEQYF. The CDR3 coding sequence is TGTGCCACCAGCAGAGACCGCGGGGTCTCCTACGAGCAGTACTTC.

This chain links TRBV6-6 with TRBJ2-7; 9 bases align to TRBD2. V trimming: 0 bases; J trimming: 0 bases; junction bases outside the gene matches: 6. This CDR3 spans 17 amino acids. CDR1 is MNHNY and CDR2 is SVGAGI in the germline V gene (reference sequence). The chain's CDR3 is CASSYSRASGTSYEQYF. In nucleotides, the CDR3 is TGTGCCAGCAGTTACTCGAGGGCTAGCGGGACCTCCTACGAGCAGTACTTC.

This clonotype appeared many times. This chain connects TRBV7-2 to TRBJ1-1; D not certain. CDR1 is SGHTA, CDR2 FQGNSA, per germline. Deletions cut 3 bases from V and 5 bases from J, with 13 bases between. CDR3 size: 14 residues. The CDR3 loop reads CASSFVWSGTEAFF. CDR3 in DNA: TGTGCCAGCAGCTTTGTCTGGTCGGGGACTGAAGCTTTCTTT.

V and J are TRBV5-5 and TRBJ1-2, with D maybe TRBD1 (5 bases). The V end was cut by 3 bases, the J end by 4 bases, with 22 bases between. The CDR3 runs to 17 residues. Germline values: CDR1 SGHKS, CDR2 YYEKEE (reference sequence). The CDR3 sequence is CASSSSEGPLGIYGYTF. CDR3 in DNA: TGTGCCAGCAGCTCGAGTGAGGGGCCGTTAGGAATCTATGGCTACACCTTC.

This clonotype was counted many times. CDR3 nucleotide sequence: TGTGCCAGCAGCCCTTACGATCGACTAGCGGGGTCCCCGGAAGAGCAGTTCTTC. This sequence encodes CASSPYDRLAGSPEEQFF. The rearrangement links TRBV7-6 to TRBJ2-1, with TRBD2 identical over 11 bases. The germline V gene encodes CDR1 SGHVS and CDR2 FNYEAQ. The CDR3 extends over 18 amino acids. J was trimmed by 10 bases and V by 5 bases; bases with no gene match: 19.

This clonotype was seen ten or more times. This chain connects TRBV7-9 to TRBJ1-5; 8 nucleotides align to TRBD1. Trimming removed 5 bases from V and 2 bases from J; junction bases left unmatched: 5. The germline gives CDR1 SEHNR, CDR2 FQNEAQ (reference sequence). The CDR3 runs to 15 residues. CDR3: CASSHGQGGNQPQHF. Written as DNA, the CDR3 is TGTGCCAGCAGCCACGGACAGGGTGGCAATCAGCCCCAGCATTTT.

This clonotype was recorded at least ten times. The rearrangement links TRBV19 to TRBJ2-2, with 9 bases matching TRBD1. Germline CDR1 LNHDA, CDR2 SQIVND (reference sequence). Unmatched junction bases numbered 16, after V lost 7 bases and J lost 1 base. This CDR3 region has 19 residues. CDR3 sequence: CASISKRQGDILNTGELFF. CDR3 in DNA: TGTGCCAGTATCTCCAAGCGACAGGGGGATATATTGAACACCGGGGAGCTGTTTTTT.

This clonotype was counted a few times. V gene TRBV19 combines with J gene TRBJ2-1; unclear D gene. Germline V gene lookup returns CDR1 LNHDA and CDR2 SQIVND (reference sequence). The CDR3 spans 13 residues. Trimming took off 9 bases at V and 2 bases at J, with 11 bases between the two ends. The CDR3 nucleotides are TGTGCCAGCACGTCCGTGACCTACAATGAGCAGTTCTTC. Protein: CASTSVTYNEQFF. Full variable domain (outside the CDR3, taken from reference TRBV19 and TRBJ2-1): DGGITQSPKYLFRKEGQNVTLSCEQNLNHDAMYWYRQDPGQGLRLIYYSQIVNDFQKGDIAEGYSVSREKKESFPLTVTSAQKNPTAFYLCASTSVTYNEQFFGPGTRLTVL.

This clonotype was seen more than once but under ten times. The chain recombines TRBV27 with TRBJ2-1; D is unclear. The CDR3 totals 14 residues. With 7 bases removed from V and 0 bases from J, the gap between germline ends came to 10 bases. The germline gives CDR1 MNHEY, CDR2 SMNVEV (reference sequence). The CDR3 DNA reads TGTGCCAGCACCAGCGAGAGCTCCTACAATGAGCAGTTCTTC. It translates to CASTSESSYNEQFF.

In this sample, this clonotype turned up a few times. The rearrangement links TRBV12-3 or TRBV12-4 to TRBJ1-1; no clear D. The germline V and J ends were trimmed by 6 bases and 7 bases, with 12 bases remaining between them. The CDR3 contains 12 residues. The CDR3, as DNA: TGTGCCAGCAGCTCCGGACGGATTGAAGCTTTCTTT. This encodes CASSSGRIEAFF.

This clonotype has a handful of counts. This chain connects TRBV5-1 to TRBJ2-2, with 7 bases matching TRBD2. This CDR3 spans 15 amino acids. Germline lookup yields CDR1 SGHRS and CDR2 YFSETQ. Germline trimming cut 2 bases from V and 3 bases from J; bases unmatched to any gene: 4. CDR3 in amino acids: CASSFLAEYTGELFF. The CDR3 nucleotides read TGCGCCAGCAGCTTCCTAGCGGAGTACACCGGGGAGCTGTTTTTT.

This clonotype was counted at least ten times. The rearrangement links TRBV7-8 to TRBJ1-3; 8 bases map to TRBD1. Trimming cost V 5 bases and J 5 bases; bases outside gene matches: 5. Germline V lookup: CDR1 SGHVS, CDR2 FQNEAQ. The CDR3 extends over 14 amino acids. CDR3 residues: CASSPRQGRNTIYF. In DNA form, the CDR3 reads TGTGCCAGCAGCCCACGACAGGGGAGAAACACCATATATTTT.